This TCR beta chain stems from a study of synovial regulatory T cells in juvenile arthritis. Whole-study context: Treatments: a few naive, about 6 methotrexate, one methotrexate plus infliximab, one unknown.

Points on this clone: Its target is not known.

TCRdb's copy holds only in-frame clones and misses some; the assay was immunoSEQ multiplex PCR. The sample holds about 10,000 clones. Study observations and caveats: Blood Treg cells that were inflammation-associated showed lower TCR diversity than other blood Treg cells.

Germline V gene sequence: CDR1 SGHDT, CDR2 YYEEEE. This CDR3 is 14 amino acids long. DNA is not on record. Eleven-patient cohort: around eleven active juvenile idiopathic arthritis patients, 3 polyarticular, 8 oligoarticular. Median disease duration was approximately seven years, range 0.2-19.1. The chain is built from TRBV5-6 and TRBJ1-3. Source material: Treg cells from blood. The sample's subset: remaining (HLA-DR-negative) circulating blood Treg cells. The TCR originated in a donor between 2 and 29 years old with juvenile idiopathic arthritis. The CDR3 here is CASSWRGIGNTIYF.